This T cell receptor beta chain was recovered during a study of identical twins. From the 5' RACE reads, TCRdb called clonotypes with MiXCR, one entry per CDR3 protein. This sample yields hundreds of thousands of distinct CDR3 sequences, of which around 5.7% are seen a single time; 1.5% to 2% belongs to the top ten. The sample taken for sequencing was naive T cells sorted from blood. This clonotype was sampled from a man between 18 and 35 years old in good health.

CDR3 nucleotide sequence: TGTGCCAGCAGCCAAGAATTGGGGGGTACGCAGTATTTT. It translates to CASSQELGGTQYF. The genes are TRBV3-1 and TRBJ2-3, with D perhaps matching TRBD2 (6 bases). Germline-derived CDR1 and CDR2 are LGHDT and YNNKEL (reference sequence). The CDR3 extends over 13 amino acids. The V end lost 0 bases, the J end lost 8 bases, and 9 bases lay between the germline ends.